The clone carrying this T cell receptor (beta chain) came up a few times. The CDR3 runs 9 residues. Germline CDR1 and CDR2: ENHRY and SYGVKD. Trimming cost V 8 bases and J 9 bases, with 5 bases left between them. This sample is part of a study of blood T cell repertoires in COVID-19. Study-level background: Samples representing acute and convalescent COVID-19 were sourced from the United States, Italy and Spain.

Method: immunoSEQ multiplex PCR; TCRdb's copy keeps in-frame clones and lacks some. This table has approximately 56,000 clones, approximately 89% appearing once. This sequence joins TRBV10-3 and TRBJ2-1; no definite D call. Sequencing used peripheral blood. The sequence came from a woman in her sixties with COVID-19, enrolled during active disease. The CDR3 sequence: CAIGSEQFF. As DNA, the CDR3 is TGTGCCATCGGCTCTGAGCAGTTCTTC.